One sample yielded the 20 T cell receptor beta chains listed below, sequenced in a study of shared clonotypes between healthy human individuals. Sequencing used immunoSEQ multiplex PCR; TCRdb keeps in-frame clones, though not all of them. The sample lists some 2,500,000 clones; roughly 93% were seen once. Source material: naive CD4+ T cells from PBMCs. Indicated subset: CD45RA+ positively selected. These receptor sequences come from a man between 18 and 35 years old in good health. Some clones in this sample may be carry-over from other donors' samples.

This chain connects TRBV30 to TRBJ2-2; 9 positions match TRBD2. Per germline, CDR1 GTSNPN and CDR2 SVGIG (reference sequence). This CDR3 region has 16 residues. J lost 3 bases, V lost 8 bases, and 13 bases had no gene match. The CDR3 nucleotides are TGTGCCGGTGCGCCGACTAGCGGAGGGGACACCGGGGAGCTGTTTTTT. Translating it yields CAGAPTSGGDTGELFF.

The rearrangement uses TRBV10-1 and TRBJ2-4; D possibly uses TRBD1 or TRBD2 (5 bases each). Germline values: CDR1 WNHNN, CDR2 SYGVQD (reference sequence). The CDR3 length is 17 residues. V shed 4 bases and J shed 3 bases, with 19 bases lying between them. The CDR3 region is CASSAGRWGFDKNIQYF. The CDR3, as DNA: TGCGCCAGCAGTGCGGGGCGATGGGGGTTTGACAAAAACATTCAGTACTTC.

The V call is TRBV28, the J call TRBJ2-4; 8 nucleotides agree with TRBD1. This CDR3 has 15 amino acids. V lost 5 bases, J lost 6 bases, and 9 bases stayed unmatched. The germline V gene encodes CDR1 MDHEN and CDR2 SYDVKM. Written as DNA, the CDR3 is TGTGCCAGCAGTCGACAGGGGTCGTGGGGAAACATTCAGTACTTC. Translating it yields CASSRQGSWGNIQYF. Full variable domain (missing parts from reference TRBV28 and TRBJ2-4): DVKVTQSSRYLVKRTGEKVFLECVQDMDHENMFWYRQDPGLGLRLIYFSYDVKMKEKGDIPEGYSVSREKKERFSLILESASTNQTSMYLCASSRQGSWGNIQYFGAGTRLSVL.

This rearrangement joins TRBV7-3 to TRBJ2-3; the match to TRBD1 covers 8 bases. Trimming at V came to 5 bases and at J to 2 bases, leaving 3 bases not matched to a gene. The CDR3 has 14 residues. The germline V gene has CDR1 SGHTA and CDR2 FQGTGA. The CDR3 sequence: CASSRDRYTDTQYF. The CDR3 nucleotides are TGTGCCAGCAGCCGGGACAGGTACACAGATACGCAGTATTTT.

The chain employs TRBV5-5 and TRBJ1-3, with 8 bases fitting TRBD1. The CDR3 totals 18 residues. In germline, CDR1 is SGHKS, CDR2 YYEKEE (reference sequence). The ends lost 1 base at V and 0 bases at J; junction bases unmatched: 9. The CDR3 coding sequence is TGTGCCAGCAGCTTGAGATGGACAGGGAGTAGCTCTGGAAACACCATATATTTT. Translation gives CASSLRWTGSSSGNTIYF.

A word on this clone: Other DNA sequences in the same sample also yield this CDR3. The genes are TRBV5-1 and TRBJ1-1, with 9 bases lining up with TRBD1. The CDR3 is made up of 14 amino acids. The germline V gene has CDR1 SGHRS and CDR2 YFSETQ. The ends lost 2 bases at V and 5 bases at J; junction bases unmatched: 4. The CDR3 region is CASSLVTGGTEAFF. The CDR3 nucleotides are TGCGCCAGCAGCTTAGTGACAGGGGGTACTGAAGCTTTCTTT. Complete variable domain (other parts from reference TRBV5-1 and TRBJ1-1): KAGVTQTPRYLIKTRGQQVTLSCSPISGHRSVSWYQQTPGQGLQFLFEYFSETQRNKGNFPGRFSGRQFSNSRSEMNVSTLELGDSALYLCASSLVTGGTEAFFGQGTRLTVV.

J is TRBJ1-3 and V is TRBV6-5, with no clear D. CDR1 is MNHEY and CDR2 is SVGAGI in the germline V gene. The V end lost 7 bases, the J end lost 0 bases, and 10 bases lay between the germline ends. The CDR3 extends over 14 amino acids. CDR3 loop: CASNSPDSGNTIYF. The CDR3 DNA reads as TGTGCCAGCAACAGTCCGGACTCTGGAAACACCATATATTTT.

Written as DNA, the CDR3 is TGTGCCAGCAGTGACTGGAGGGCTAGCGGCGGAGATACGCAGTATTTT. Its protein is CASSDWRASGGDTQYF. The gene calls are TRBV2 and TRBJ2-3; 7 nucleotides agree with TRBD2. CDR3 length: 16 amino acids. Germline V gene sequence: CDR1 SNHLY, CDR2 FYNNEI. Trimming took 3 bases from V and 5 from J; bases not matched to a gene: 11.

The genes are TRBV6-5 and TRBJ1-4; D uncertain. Trimming shortened V by 2 bases and J by 5 bases, and 12 bases separated the two germline ends. The CDR3 has 15 amino acids. Germline lookup yields CDR1 MNHEY and CDR2 SVGAGI. CDR3 amino acids: CASSYGRARNEKLFF. The CDR3, as DNA: TGTGCCAGCAGTTACGGCCGGGCCCGAAATGAAAAACTGTTTTTT.

J is TRBJ2-2 and V is TRBV7-8, with 8 bases fitting TRBD2. V shed 1 base, J shed 5 bases, and the junction held 3 bases outside the gene matches. There are 15 residues in the CDR3. CDR1 is SGHVS and CDR2 is FQNEAQ in the germline V gene. CDR3 in DNA: TGTGCCAGCAGCTTAGGCGGGAGGTCAACCGGGGAGCTGTTTTTT. It specifies CASSLGGRSTGELFF.

The chain joins TRBV11-1 to TRBJ2-1, with 12 nucleotides matching TRBD2. CDR3 size: 19 residues. Unmatched junction bases numbered 17, after V lost 2 bases and J lost 9 bases. Germline CDR1 SGHAT, CDR2 FQDESV (reference sequence). The CDR3 DNA sequence: TGTGCCAGCAGCTTATCGGTCTTTTTGACTAGCGGGAGTCCAACTGAGCAGTTCTTC. It translates to CASSLSVFLTSGSPTEQFF.

This chain joins TRBV5-1 and TRBJ1-4; no firm D call. Trimming shortened V by 0 bases and J by 7 bases, and 22 bases separated the two germline ends. The CDR3 totals 18 residues. Germline lookup yields CDR1 SGHRS and CDR2 YFSETQ. CDR3 residues: CASSLATRPAGRSEKLFF. The CDR3 DNA follows: TGCGCCAGCAGCTTGGCCACAAGGCCGGCAGGAAGGAGTGAAAAACTGTTTTTT.

The rearrangement uses TRBV28 and TRBJ2-5; D tentatively fits TRBD1 or TRBD2 (6 bases each). Germline-derived CDR1 and CDR2 are MDHEN and SYDVKM. The V gene lost 0 bases and the J gene lost 5 bases, with 16 bases spanning the gap. This CDR3 has 16 amino acids. The CDR3 protein is CASSLWGGQGNETQYF. In nucleotides, the CDR3 is TGTGCCAGCAGTTTATGGGGGGGCCAGGGTAATGAGACCCAGTACTTC.

This clone was counted once. This chain links TRBV4-3 with TRBJ2-3; D is ambiguous. This CDR3 has 14 residues. CDR1 is LGHNA and CDR2 is YSLEER in the germline V gene. The germline V and J ends were trimmed by 0 bases and 6 bases, with 10 bases remaining between them. CDR3: CASSQDGRVDTQYF. Here the CDR3 DNA reads TGCGCCAGCAGCCAAGATGGTCGGGTGGATACGCAGTATTTT.

The chain joins TRBV5-4 to TRBJ2-2, with 13 positions matching TRBD2. Unmatched junction bases numbered 15, after V lost 4 bases and J lost 6 bases. Germline V gives CDR1 SGHNT, CDR2 YYREEE (reference sequence). The CDR3 totals 19 residues. CDR3 region: CASSAGLAGRGGVAGELFF. In DNA form, the CDR3 reads TGTGCCAGCAGCGCGGGACTAGCGGGAAGGGGGGGTGTAGCCGGGGAGCTGTTTTTT.

The chain has TRBV7-3 and TRBJ2-2; 9 nucleotides agree with TRBD2. The junction had 6 bases not matched to a gene; V was cut back by 1 base and J by 6 bases. Looked up from germline, CDR1 is SGHTA and CDR2 is FQGTGA. This CDR3 has 16 amino acids. This CDR3 is CASSLIRAGGPGELFF. The DNA for the CDR3 is TGTGCCAGCAGCTTAATAAGAGCGGGAGGTCCCGGGGAGCTGTTTTTT.

The J gene is TRBJ1-1, the V gene TRBV5-1, with D perhaps TRBD1 (6 bases). Germline V lookup: CDR1 SGHRS, CDR2 YFSETQ. Deletions cut 4 bases from V and 2 bases from J, with 15 bases between. The CDR3 contains 15 residues. CDR3 amino acids: CASSPRGGQNTEAFF. In DNA, the CDR3 is TGCGCCAGCAGCCCCCGGGGGGGGCAAAACACTGAAGCTTTCTTT. The full variable domain, its missing parts supplied by reference TRBV5-1 and TRBJ1-1, is KAGVTQTPRYLIKTRGQQVTLSCSPISGHRSVSWYQQTPGQGLQFLFEYFSETQRNKGNFPGRFSGRQFSNSRSEMNVSTLELGDSALYLCASSPRGGQNTEAFFGQGTRLTVV.

As regards this clone: Distinct nucleotide sequences in the sample also encode this CDR3. CDR3 in DNA: TGTGCCAGCAGTTACCCATACAATGAGCAGTTCTTC. It yields the protein CASSYPYNEQFF. The chain couples TRBV6-6 to TRBJ2-1; unclear D gene. The germline V gene has CDR1 MNHNY and CDR2 SVGAGI (reference sequence). V lost 2 bases and J lost 4, with 3 bases in between. CDR3 length: 12 residues.

This clone was recorded once. The chain employs TRBV5-1 and TRBJ2-3; 8 nucleotides line up with TRBD1. V lost 4 bases to trimming and J lost 1 base; unmatched junction nucleotides: 8. The CDR3 runs to 16 residues. Germline lookup yields CDR1 SGHRS and CDR2 YFSETQ. CDR3 amino acids: CASSPEDRAGTDTQYF. The CDR3 nucleotides are TGCGCCAGCAGCCCGGAGGACAGGGCCGGCACAGATACGCAGTATTTT.

The chain is built from TRBV11-2 and TRBJ1-1, with D unresolved. Trimming pared 3 bases from V and 2 bases from J, leaving 10 bases between. The CDR3 extends over 14 amino acids. Germline V CDR1 and CDR2: SGHAT, FQNNGV. The CDR3 is CASSFVTANTEAFF. The DNA for the CDR3 is TGTGCCAGCAGCTTCGTTACAGCCAACACTGAAGCTTTCTTT.